Here is one T cell receptor beta chain with its context. The antigen remains undetermined. PCR amplification relied on 60 Vbeta primers (plus 13 Jbeta primers). Libraries were prepared by immunoSEQ multiplex PCR; TCRdb keeps only in-frame clonotypes and omits some of them. The profile shows about 180,000 clones, around 80% of them singletons. The sample is drawn from a study of cytomegalovirus exposure and HLA in healthy donors. Study summary: Approximately 85 million unique TCRs from HLA-typed donors were held in an early data release.

Study results and caveats: Cytomegalovirus-associated status was assigned to fewer than 200 TCR beta chains. In a later analysis, an Asian-associated ancestry cluster reportedly showed fewer N-insertions than the approximately 610-donor mean.

The CDR3 has 15 residues. From germline, CDR1 is SNHLY and CDR2 FYNNEI. Germline trimming cut 7 bases from V and 8 bases from J; bases unmatched to any gene: 8. The TCR sequence derives from a man in his forties in good health and CMV-seronegative. Sequenced sample: PBMCs. The V call is TRBV2, the J call TRBJ2-1, with 13 bases that match TRBD2. CDR3 DNA sequence: TGTGCCAGCACCGCCGGGACTAGCGGGACCGATGAGCAGTTCTTC. Residues: CASTAGTSGTDEQFF.